Sequencing of this T cell receptor beta chain was carried out in a study of yellow fever vaccine responses in identical twins. Germline-derived CDR1 and CDR2 are LGHDT and YNNKEL (reference sequence). This CDR3 spans 14 amino acids. Trimming took 4 bases from V and 4 from J, leaving 11 bases between them. In TCRdb, the RT-PCR reads were re-called with MiXCR into one record per CDR3 protein. The sample records around 2,200 distinct CDR3 sequences, 82% being singletons. This TCR was sampled from a young woman who received the yellow fever vaccine. Sequenced material: T cells from blood (PBMCs), unsorted or a sorted subset (not recorded which), taken before or after yellow fever vaccination (not recorded which). The chain recombines TRBV3-1 with TRBJ2-1; the D call may be TRBD1 or TRBD2 (5 bases each). The DNA for the CDR3 is TGTGCCAGCAGCCTCGGGGCCCCGTACAATGAGCAGTTCTTC. This encodes CASSLGAPYNEQFF.